The entry below describes one TCR beta chain. Its antigen remains unidentified. The CDR3 sequence is 11 residues long. Per the germline V gene, CDR1 is GTSNPN and CDR2 is SVGIG (reference sequence). Trimming stripped 4 bases from V and 7 bases from J, with 11 bases between. From alopecia areata patients, lesional scalp punch biopsies and peripheral blood were collected. PBMC-derived CD4+ and CD8+ T cells were sorted. Following RNA extraction, reverse transcription yielded cDNA that acted as the sequencing template. Sequenced by immunoSEQ multiplex PCR; TCRdb stores in-frame clones only, minus some. The sample carries hundreds of thousands of clones, under 70% recorded once. This entry belongs to a study of CD8+ T cells in alopecia areata. Study background: Patients in the treated group were given tofacitinib by mouth, 5 to 10 mg twice a day. The study, taken as a whole, reports: Higher clonality and more expanded CD8+ clones appeared in lesional than normal scalp.

The V and J genes are TRBV30 and TRBJ2-7, with D perhaps matching TRBD2 (6 bases). Sequenced material: CD4+ T cells sorted from blood, taken at week 0. This sequence originates from a human donor with alopecia areata. The CDR3 protein is CAWTPGREQYF. The CDR3 nucleotides are TGTGCCTGGACCCCGGGGAGGGAGCAGTACTTC.